These T cell receptor beta chains were read from a single sample in a study of cytomegalovirus exposure and HLA in healthy donors. Clones were sequenced by immunoSEQ multiplex PCR, and TCRdb holds only the in-frame ones, with some missing. The sample records roughly 130,000 clones, approximately 70% being singletons. Specimen: PBMCs. The receptor source for this set is a woman aged 40 to 50 in good health and CMV-seronegative. Each CDR3 is given with its conserved first and last residue. The D gene is left open where the match is weak. The size entry is marked missing in some rows and otherwise reads once, few, many or a size class.

V gene	J gene	D gene	clone size	CDR3 DNA	CDR3 protein
TRBV27	TRBJ1-5	.	once	TGTGCCAGCAGTTATGAGGGTCTGGGGCAGCCCCAGCATTTT	CASSYEGLGQPQHF
TRBV2	TRBJ1-3	.	.	TGTGCCAGTCGTCCCTCTGGAAACACCATATATTTT	CASRPSGNTIYF
TRBV7-9	TRBJ2-6	.	few	TGTGCCAGCAGCTTCCCAGGGGCTGGGGCCAACGTCCTGACTTTC	CASSFPGAGANVLTF
TRBV6-1	TRBJ1-1	.	once	TGTGCCAGCAGTCCTACAGGGTTGACTGAAGCTTTCTTT	CASSPTGLTEAFF
TRBV5-1	TRBJ2-3	.	.	TGCGCCAGCAGCTTGGGGCTAGAGGCGGATACGCAGTATTTT	CASSLGLEADTQYF
TRBV7-9	TRBJ1-2	TRBD1	.	TGTGCCAGCAGCATAGGGGGCACCCATGGCTACACCTTC	CASSIGGTHGYTF
TRBV6-5	TRBJ1-2	TRBD1	.	TGTGCCAGCAGGCGACAGGGTTCCTATGGCTACACCTTC	CASRRQGSYGYTF
TRBV28	TRBJ1-4	.	.	TGTGCCAGCAGTTTATGGTTCATGGCCAAAGATGAAAAACTGTTTTTT	CASSLWFMAKDEKLFF
TRBV7-6	TRBJ1-2	TRBD1	once	TGTGCCAGCAGCTCGCAGGGGGCGAGAGGGATTAACTATGGCTACACCTTC	CASSSQGARGINYGYTF
TRBV4-2	TRBJ2-5	TRBD2	.	TGTGCCAGCAGCCGAGCCCTAGCGGGGTATAATTTAGAGACCCAGTACTTC	CASSRALAGYNLETQYF
TRBV27	TRBJ1-1	TRBD1	.	TGTGCCAGCAGTCCTACGGGACAGGGGAGGACTGAAGCTTTCTTT	CASSPTGQGRTEAFF
TRBV28	TRBJ1-2	TRBD1	.	TGTGCCAGCAGTTTCTATACTCGGGACAGGGACTATGGCTACACCTTC	CASSFYTRDRDYGYTF
TRBV6-4	TRBJ2-1	TRBD2	.	TGTGCCAGCAGTGACTGGGGGGGGAGCTCCTACAATGAGCAGTTCTTC	CASSDWGGSSYNEQFF
TRBV5-4	TRBJ2-5	TRBD2	.	TGTGCCAGCAGCCGAGCGGGGGGGCTTGAGACCCAGTACTTC	CASSRAGGLETQYF
TRBV14	TRBJ2-7	TRBD1	once	TGTGCCAACAGCCAAGCCGGCTGGGACAGGGCCTACGAGCAGTACTTC	CANSQAGWDRAYEQYF
TRBV6-5	TRBJ2-3	TRBD1	.	TGTGCCAGCAGTAATCCAGGGGGTAGCACAGATACGCAGTATTTT	CASSNPGGSTDTQYF
TRBV19	TRBJ1-2	.	.	TGTGCCAGTAGTGTACGCCTAGCAGACTATGGCTACACCTTC	CASSVRLADYGYTF
TRBV5-4	TRBJ2-2	TRBD2	.	TGTGCCAGCAGTCTAGCGGGGGGTCTCGGGGAGCTGTTTTTT	CASSLAGGLGELFF
TRBV27	TRBJ2-2	.	.	TGTGCCAGCAGCGTAACCCACCCCCAGGGAACCGGGGAGCTGTTTTTT	CASSVTHPQGTGELFF
TRBV5-1	TRBJ2-5	.	.	TGCGCCAGCAGCTTAAGACAGAGCCAAGAGACCCAGTACTTC	CASSLRQSQETQYF
TRBV5-4	TRBJ1-1	.	.	TGTGCCAGCAGCTTGGATGGAGGGTGGGACACTGAAGCTTTCTTT	CASSLDGGWDTEAFF
TRBV28	TRBJ2-2	.	.	TGTGCCAGCAGTCCAATTCCTCAGGGATTCGCCGGGGAGCTGTTTTTT	CASSPIPQGFAGELFF
TRBV6-1	TRBJ1-2	TRBD1	.	TGTGCCAGCAGCGAGGGGGACAGCCGCTATGGCTACACCTTC	CASSEGDSRYGYTF
TRBV5-4	TRBJ1-6	.	.	TGTGCCAGCAGCAGCGGGCGGGGGCGTTCCTATAATTCACCCCTCCACTTT	CASSSGRGRSYNSPLHF
TRBV11-2	TRBJ1-1	.	.	TGTGCCAGCAGCCCCGGATACCGCGGCGAAGCTTTCTTT	CASSPGYRGEAFF
TRBV9	TRBJ2-2	.	.	TGTGCCAGCAGCGTAGACCAGACGAGGGCCGCGAACACCGGGGAGCTGTTTTTT	CASSVDQTRAANTGELFF
TRBV2	TRBJ1-1	.	.	TGTGCCAGCAGTGTACAGGGCTCCATGAACACTGAAGCTTTCTTT	CASSVQGSMNTEAFF
TRBV5-6	TRBJ1-3	.	.	TGTGCCAGCAGCTTGGGCGACTCTGGAAACACCATATATTTT	CASSLGDSGNTIYF
TRBV6-5	TRBJ1-5	TRBD1	.	TGTGCCAGCACCCTGGGACAGAATCAGCCCCAGCATTTT	CASTLGQNQPQHF
TRBV10-3	TRBJ2-2	.	.	TGTGCCATCAGTGCGGGGCAGGGGCACACCGGGGAGCTGTTTTTT	CAISAGQGHTGELFF
TRBV7-8	TRBJ2-3	.	.	TGTGCCAGCAGCTTAGGCGAGGCCCGGGGAGATACGCAGTATTTT	CASSLGEARGDTQYF
TRBV4-2	TRBJ2-2	.	.	TGTGCCAGCAGCCAAGATCAGAACACCGGGGAGCTGTTTTTT	CASSQDQNTGELFF
TRBV2	TRBJ2-1	TRBD1	.	TGTGCCAGCACGGGACAGGGTGTTCTCTCCTACAATGAGCAGTTCTTC	CASTGQGVLSYNEQFF
TRBV6-5	TRBJ1-2	.	.	TGTGCCAGCAGTTACGTCAGGGCTGACTATGGCTACACCTTC	CASSYVRADYGYTF
TRBV11-3	TRBJ1-1	.	.	TGTGCCAGCAGTCCAAGCGCACTGAACACTGAAGCTTTCTTT	CASSPSALNTEAFF
TRBV6-5	TRBJ1-2	TRBD1	.	TGTGCCAGCAGTTACGCAGGGGGCCGGTATGGCTACACCTTC	CASSYAGGRYGYTF
TRBV5-4	TRBJ1-2	TRBD1	.	TGTGCCAGCAGCTGGGACAGGGGGCAGGATGGCTACACCTTC	CASSWDRGQDGYTF
TRBV9	TRBJ1-6	TRBD1	.	TGTGCCAGCAGCGAGACAGGGGGGAATTCACCCCTCCACTTT	CASSETGGNSPLHF
TRBV6-5	TRBJ2-5	.	.	TGTGCCAGCAGTTACTCATCGACAGGTAGAGAGACCCAGTACTTC	CASSYSSTGRETQYF
TRBV6-6	TRBJ1-4	.	.	TGTGCCAGCACCCCGGAGGAGGGATATGAAAAACTGTTTTTT	CASTPEEGYEKLFF
TRBV2	TRBJ2-7	.	.	TGTGCCAGCTTCAGGGACATCAACTACGAGCAGTACTTC	CASFRDINYEQYF
TRBV5-1	TRBJ2-7	TRBD1	.	TGCGCCAGCAGCTGGGACAGCTCCTACGAGCAGTACTTC	CASSWDSSYEQYF
TRBV27	TRBJ1-1	.	few	TGTGCCAGCAGTTTCAGGCCGAACACTGAAGCTTTCTTT	CASSFRPNTEAFF
TRBV9	TRBJ2-3	TRBD2	.	TGTGCCAGCAGCACCACCTCTAGCGGGATGACAGATACGCAGTATTTT	CASSTTSSGMTDTQYF
TRBV14	TRBJ2-3	TRBD1	.	TGTGCCAGCAGCCAATACAGGGGTAGCACAGATACGCAGTATTTT	CASSQYRGSTDTQYF
TRBV6-4	TRBJ2-3	.	.	TGTGCCAGCAGTGTGGACAGAGACACAGATACGCAGTATTTT	CASSVDRDTDTQYF
TRBV5-5	TRBJ1-2	TRBD1	.	TGTGCCAGCAGCCGTCAGGGGGGCTATGGCTACACCTTC	CASSRQGGYGYTF
TRBV7-8	TRBJ1-5	.	.	TGTGCCAGCAGCTTAGCCGATTACAGAAATCAGCCCCAGCATTTT	CASSLADYRNQPQHF
TRBV6-5	TRBJ1-1	.	.	TGTGCCAGCAGTTACTCGATACGGGGGAACACTGAAGCTTTCTTT	CASSYSIRGNTEAFF
TRBV7-9	TRBJ1-2	.	.	TGTTCCAGCTCTGCAGGGGCTAACTATGGCTACACCTTC	CSSSAGANYGYTF
TRBV29-1	TRBJ1-1	.	.	TGCAGCGTCCAGTTGGGCCCCAACACTGAAGCTTTCTTT	CSVQLGPNTEAFF